One sample yielded the 25 T cell receptor beta chains listed below, sequenced in a study of T cell responses to AZD1222 COVID-19 vaccine. Sequencing was performed with immunoSEQ multiplex PCR; in TCRdb, only in-frame clones are kept and a portion is missing. The repertoire includes fewer than 150,000 clones, 85% to 90% of them detected once, and 17% sits in the top ten. The sequenced sample was peripheral blood, obtained 28 days after the second AZD1222 dose. All receptors derive from an adult who received the AZD1222 COVID-19 vaccine.

The V call is TRBV7-8, the J call TRBJ2-3; 11 nucleotides match TRBD1. The CDR3 loop spans 16 amino acids. CDR1 and CDR2 (germline): SGHVS, FQNEAQ. Trimming took 3 bases from V and 0 from J; bases not matched to a gene: 2. The CDR3 protein is CASSFGTGGSTDTQYF. Written as DNA, the CDR3 is TGTGCCAGCAGCTTCGGGACAGGGGGTAGCACAGATACGCAGTATTTT.

The CDR3, as DNA: TGTGCCAGCAGTTTGACTTCCTACAATGAGCAGTTCTTC. Protein product: CASSLTSYNEQFF. This chain uses TRBV6-5 with TRBJ2-1, with unresolved D. The CDR3 consists of 13 residues. V lost 4 bases and J lost 1, with 5 bases in between. Germline CDR1 and CDR2: MNHEY and SVGAGI.

The V and J genes are TRBV19 and TRBJ2-2; D gene ambiguous. Trimming shortened V by 9 bases and J by 0 bases, and 5 bases separated the two germline ends. The CDR3 consists of 12 residues. CDR1 and CDR2 (germline): LNHDA, SQIVND (reference sequence). CDR3 sequence (DNA): TGTGCCAGCGGACCGAACACCGGGGAGCTGTTTTTT. It encodes CASGPNTGELFF.

The gene calls are TRBV6-2 or TRBV6-3 and TRBJ1-1, with 7 bases identical to TRBD1. CDR3 length equals 13 residues. The junction had 2 bases not matched to a gene; V was cut back by 2 bases and J by 5 bases. Germline V gives CDR1 MNHEY, CDR2 SVGEGT. This CDR3 reads CASSYHRGTEAFF. The DNA for the CDR3 is TGTGCCAGCAGTTACCACAGGGGAACTGAAGCTTTCTTT.

This clone turned up a few times. J is TRBJ1-2 and V is TRBV12-3 or TRBV12-4; TRBD1 might be the D (5 bases). The CDR3 totals 11 residues. The V end was cut by 2 bases, the J end by 14 bases, with 12 bases between. The CDR3 bases are TGTGCCAGCAGTTTATCCGGGGCAATAACCTTC. Residues: CASSLSGAITF.

The chain carries TRBV2 and TRBJ1-5; TRBD1 agrees at 8 bases. Unmatched junction bases numbered 8, after V lost 7 bases and J lost 6 bases. The CDR3 is 14 residues long. The germline gives CDR1 SNHLY, CDR2 FYNNEI. CDR3 in DNA: TGTGCCAGCAATGGAGGACAGGGATTTCAGCCCCAGCATTTT. It yields the protein CASNGGQGFQPQHF. The whole variable domain, filled in from reference TRBV2 and TRBJ1-5, reads EPEVTQTPSHQVTQMGQEVILRCVPISNHLYFYWYRQILGQKVEFLVSFYNNEISEKSEIFDDQFSVERPDGSNFTLKIRSTKLEDSAMYFCASNGGQGFQPQHFGDGTRLSIL.

This clone occurred a few times. The V call is TRBV27, the J call TRBJ1-6; D is unresolved. V lost 6 bases and J lost 3, with 12 bases in between. Germline lookup yields CDR1 MNHEY and CDR2 SMNVEV (reference sequence). The length of the CDR3 is 15 residues. The CDR3 coding sequence is TGTGCCAGCAGCAGACAAGACGGCTATAATTCACCCCTCCACTTT. It codes for CASSRQDGYNSPLHF.

The chain carries TRBV11-3 and TRBJ2-2, with 7 nucleotides matching TRBD1. CDR3 length: 14 residues. CDR1 SGHNT and CDR2 YENEEA come from the germline V gene. V shed 5 bases and J 3 bases; nucleotides not matched to a gene: 3. The CDR3 DNA follows: TGTGCCAGCAGCAGACAGGGCGACACCGGGGAGCTGTTTTTT. Its protein is CASSRQGDTGELFF.

The chain combines TRBV19 with TRBJ1-1; TRBD1 aligns across 7 bases. The CDR3 sequence is 15 residues long. The V gene end was trimmed by 4 bases and the J gene end by 7 bases; junction bases not matched to a gene: 12. The germline V gene has CDR1 LNHDA and CDR2 SQIVND (reference sequence). The CDR3 is CASSTPAGQQNEAFF. The CDR3 DNA follows: TGTGCCAGTAGTACGCCAGCGGGACAGCAAAATGAAGCTTTCTTT.

The gene calls are TRBV9 and TRBJ2-4; D not resolved. CDR3 length: 14 amino acids. Germline CDR1 is SGDLS and CDR2 is YYNGEE. The V and J ends lost 3 bases and 6 bases respectively, with 13 bases between them. The CDR3 protein is CASSGGTDLNIQYF. The CDR3 region has the DNA TGTGCCAGCAGCGGGGGTACAGATTTAAACATTCAGTACTTC. The entire variable domain, with the rest obtained from reference TRBV9 and TRBJ2-4, is as follows: DSGVTQTPKHLITATGQRVTLRCSPRSGDLSVYWYQQSLDQGLQFLIQYYNGEERAKGNILERFSAQQFPDLHSELNLSSLELGDSALYFCASSGGTDLNIQYFGAGTRLSVL.

This clone was observed a few times. The rearrangement links TRBV7-6 to TRBJ2-2, with TRBD1 identical over 7 bases. Trimming took 2 bases from V and 1 from J; bases not matched to a gene: 1. Germline lookup yields CDR1 SGHVS and CDR2 FNYEAQ. The CDR3 runs to 15 residues. The CDR3 region is CASSLTGENTGELFF. In DNA, the CDR3 is TGTGCCAGCAGCTTAACAGGGGAGAACACCGGGGAGCTGTTTTTT.

The chain carries TRBV7-2 and TRBJ2-7; D is uncertain. Germline V gene lookup returns CDR1 SGHTA and CDR2 FQGNSA. This CDR3 is built from 14 residues. The V gene lost 1 base and the J gene lost 2 bases, with 9 bases spanning the gap. This CDR3 is CASSLGAETYEQYF. In DNA, the CDR3 is TGTGCCAGCAGCTTAGGGGCGGAAACCTACGAGCAGTACTTC.

This chain joins TRBV5-1 and TRBJ1-1, with TRBD1 matching 9 bases. The CDR3 is 15 residues long. Germline-derived CDR1 and CDR2 are SGHRS and YFSETQ. V gave up 4 bases and J gave up 3 bases; unmatched junction bases: 7. CDR3 protein: CASSQWTGEDTEAFF. The CDR3 DNA sequence: TGCGCCAGCAGCCAATGGACAGGGGAGGACACTGAAGCTTTCTTT. Looking up the rest from reference TRBV5-1 and TRBJ1-1 gives the full variable domain: KAGVTQTPRYLIKTRGQQVTLSCSPISGHRSVSWYQQTPGQGLQFLFEYFSETQRNKGNFPGRFSGRQFSNSRSEMNVSTLELGDSALYLCASSQWTGEDTEAFFGQGTRLTVV.

CDR3 nucleotide sequence: TGTGCCAGCAGGGTCAGGGGGCTGCTTGCCGGGGAGCTGTTTTTT. It codes for CASRVRGLLAGELFF. The rearrangement joins TRBV27 to TRBJ2-2; 8 bases line up with TRBD1. The trim removed 6 bases at V and 6 bases at J, leaving 9 bases unmatched. There are 15 residues in the CDR3. Germline V gives CDR1 MNHEY, CDR2 SMNVEV (reference sequence).

Here the CDR3 DNA reads TGTGCCAGCAGTTCCCAGGGGTACTCCTACGAGCAGTACTTC. Protein sequence: CASSSQGYSYEQYF. The chain has TRBV2 and TRBJ2-7; perhaps TRBD1 as D (6 bases). Trimming stripped 5 bases from V and 0 bases from J, with 11 bases between. The CDR3 totals 14 residues. Germline lookup yields CDR1 SNHLY and CDR2 FYNNEI.

The V gene is TRBV7-8, the J gene TRBJ2-5; 8 bases fit TRBD2. V was pared by 2 bases and J by 5 bases, with 4 bases of the junction left unmatched. CDR1 and CDR2 (germline): SGHVS, FQNEAQ. The CDR3 is 14 amino acids. The CDR3 region has the DNA TGTGCCAGCAGCTTACCGGGAGGGATGGAGACCCAGTACTTC. Translation gives CASSLPGGMETQYF.

The chain uses TRBV6-4 and TRBJ2-7, with D tentatively TRBD1 (6 bases). The germline V gene encodes CDR1 MRHNA and CDR2 SNTAGT. V dropped 6 bases and J dropped 2 bases, with 17 bases sitting between them. CDR3 length equals 15 residues. CDR3 sequence reads: CASSRTATEAYEQYF. CDR3 in DNA: TGTGCCAGCAGCAGGACAGCCACGGAGGCCTACGAGCAGTACTTC.

V and J are TRBV27 and TRBJ2-1; 15 positions match TRBD2. The germline gives CDR1 MNHEY, CDR2 SMNVEV (reference sequence). The CDR3 sequence is 19 residues long. V trimming: 6 bases; J trimming: 2 bases; junction bases outside the gene matches: 11. CDR3 region: CASSSPGLAGGIPYNEQFF. In DNA form, the CDR3 reads TGTGCCAGCAGCTCCCCCGGACTAGCGGGAGGGATCCCCTACAATGAGCAGTTCTTC.

The chain joins TRBV7-3 to TRBJ2-7; the D gene is possibly TRBD2 (6 bases). The CDR3 loop spans 14 amino acids. The germline V gene encodes CDR1 SGHTA and CDR2 FQGTGA. The V end was cut by 1 base, the J end by 9 bases, with 16 bases between. Here the CDR3 DNA reads TGTGCCAGCAGCTTAATGCCGTGGGGAGGAAGGCAGTACTTC. Residues: CASSLMPWGGRQYF.

The J gene is TRBJ1-6, the V gene TRBV21-1; the D call of TRBD1 is as the table states it, not checked on the DNA. TRBV21-1 is marked as a pseudogene. CDR3 size: 17 residues. Written as DNA, the CDR3 is TGTGCCAGCAGCAAAGTGCTGGACAGGGTCTATAATTCACCCCTCCACTTT. Its protein is CASSKVLDRVYNSPLHF.

The V call is TRBV4-2, the J call TRBJ1-6; D unresolved. The CDR3 consists of 15 residues. In germline, CDR1 is LGHNA, CDR2 YNFKEQ. V lost 0 bases to trimming and J lost 7 bases, with 10 bases between them. The CDR3 DNA reads as TGTGCCAGCAGCCAAGAGCACGGGATAAATTCACCCCTCCACTTT. It codes for CASSQEHGINSPLHF.

V gene TRBV3-1 (or the pseudogene TRBV3-2) combines with J gene TRBJ2-1, with 7 bases aligning to TRBD2. The V gene's germline CDR1 is LGHDT and CDR2 YNNKEL (reference sequence). The CDR3 totals 16 residues. The V and J ends lost 1 base and 3 bases, in that order; junction bases with no gene match: 6. The CDR3 spells CASSQVGRAFYNEQFF. The CDR3, as DNA: TGTGCCAGCAGCCAAGTTGGGAGGGCTTTCTACAATGAGCAGTTCTTC.

This sequence joins TRBV7-8 and TRBJ1-1, with 7 bases lining up with TRBD1. The CDR3 is 15 amino acids. The V segment lost 3 bases and the J segment 4 bases; nucleotides outside the gene matches: 8. Looked up from germline, CDR1 is SGHVS and CDR2 is FQNEAQ. CDR3 sequence reads: CASSLQGGRSTEAFF. The CDR3, as DNA: TGTGCCAGCAGCTTGCAGGGGGGTCGGAGCACTGAAGCTTTCTTT.

This clone was seen more than once but under ten times. The V gene is TRBV4-1, the J gene TRBJ2-1, with 11 bases lining up with TRBD2. The CDR3 has 19 residues. The J segment lost 0 bases and the V segment lost 4 bases, leaving 11 bases of the junction unmatched. Germline values: CDR1 MGHRA, CDR2 YSYEKL. CDR3 sequence: CASSPGLAGGSSSYNEQFF. In nucleotides, the CDR3 is TGCGCCAGCAGCCCTGGGCTAGCGGGAGGATCAAGCTCCTACAATGAGCAGTTCTTC.

CDR3 residues: CASSQENPLSTEQFF. Written as DNA, the CDR3 is TGTGCCAGCAGCCAAGAGAACCCCTTGTCTACTGAGCAGTTCTTC. The V gene is TRBV3-1 (or the pseudogene TRBV3-2), the J gene TRBJ2-1, with D unresolved. This CDR3 spans 15 amino acids. Trimming removed 0 bases at V and 9 bases at J, with 15 bases between. Germline assignment: CDR1 LGHDT and CDR2 YNNKEL (reference sequence).